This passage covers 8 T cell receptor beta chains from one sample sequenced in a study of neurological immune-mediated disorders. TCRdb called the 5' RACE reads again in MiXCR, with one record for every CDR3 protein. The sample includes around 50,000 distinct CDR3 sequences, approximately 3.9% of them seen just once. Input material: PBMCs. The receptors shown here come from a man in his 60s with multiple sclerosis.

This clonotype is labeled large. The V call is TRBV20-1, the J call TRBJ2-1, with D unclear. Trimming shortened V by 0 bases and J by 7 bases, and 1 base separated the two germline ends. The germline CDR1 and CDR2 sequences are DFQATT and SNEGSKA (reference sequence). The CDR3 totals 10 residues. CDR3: CSARENEQFF. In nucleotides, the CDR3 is TGCAGTGCTAGAGAAAATGAGCAGTTCTTC.

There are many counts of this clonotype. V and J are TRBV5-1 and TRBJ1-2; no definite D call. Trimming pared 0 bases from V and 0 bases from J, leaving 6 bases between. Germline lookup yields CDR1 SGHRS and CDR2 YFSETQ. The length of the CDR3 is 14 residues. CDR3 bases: TGCGCCAGCAGCTTGGACGGAACTAACTATGGCTACACCTTC. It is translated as CASSLDGTNYGYTF. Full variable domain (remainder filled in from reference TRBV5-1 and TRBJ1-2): KAGVTQTPRYLIKTRGQQVTLSCSPISGHRSVSWYQQTPGQGLQFLFEYFSETQRNKGNFPGRFSGRQFSNSRSEMNVSTLELGDSALYLCASSLDGTNYGYTFGSGTRLTVV.

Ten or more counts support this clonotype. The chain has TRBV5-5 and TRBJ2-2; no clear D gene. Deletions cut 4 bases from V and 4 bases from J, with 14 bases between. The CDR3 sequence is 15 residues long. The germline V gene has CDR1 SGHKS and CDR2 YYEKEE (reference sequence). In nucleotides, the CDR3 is TGTGCCAGCAGCCCAGATTCGAATCCCACCGGGGAGCTGTTTTTT. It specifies CASSPDSNPTGELFF.

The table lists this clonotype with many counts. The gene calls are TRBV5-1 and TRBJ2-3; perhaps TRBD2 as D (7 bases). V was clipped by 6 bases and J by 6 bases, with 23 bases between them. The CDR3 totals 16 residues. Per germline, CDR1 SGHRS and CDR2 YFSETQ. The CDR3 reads CASNPRGGGLDDTQYF. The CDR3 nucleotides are TGCGCCAGCAACCCCCGAGGGGGGGGGCTAGATGATACGCAGTATTTT.

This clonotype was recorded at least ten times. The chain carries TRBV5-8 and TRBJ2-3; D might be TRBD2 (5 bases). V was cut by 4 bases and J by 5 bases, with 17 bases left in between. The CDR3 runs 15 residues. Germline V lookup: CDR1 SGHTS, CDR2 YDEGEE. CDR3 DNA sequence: TGTGCCAGCAGCCTGCTGACCCCAGGAGGAGATACGCAGTATTTT. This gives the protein CASSLLTPGGDTQYF.

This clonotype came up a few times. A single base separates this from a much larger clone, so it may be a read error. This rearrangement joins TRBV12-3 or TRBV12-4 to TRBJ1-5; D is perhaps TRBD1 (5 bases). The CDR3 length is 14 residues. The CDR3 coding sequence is TGTGCCAGCAGTTATAGAGGGACCAATCAGCACCAGCATTTT. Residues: CASSYRGTNQHQHF.

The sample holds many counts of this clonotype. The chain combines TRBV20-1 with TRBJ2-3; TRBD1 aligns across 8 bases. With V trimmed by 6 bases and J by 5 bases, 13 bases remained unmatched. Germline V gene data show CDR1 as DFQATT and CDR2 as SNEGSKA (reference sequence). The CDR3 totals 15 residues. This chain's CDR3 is CSATISGTGVDTQYF. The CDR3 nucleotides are TGCAGTGCGACTATATCCGGGACAGGCGTAGATACGCAGTATTTT.

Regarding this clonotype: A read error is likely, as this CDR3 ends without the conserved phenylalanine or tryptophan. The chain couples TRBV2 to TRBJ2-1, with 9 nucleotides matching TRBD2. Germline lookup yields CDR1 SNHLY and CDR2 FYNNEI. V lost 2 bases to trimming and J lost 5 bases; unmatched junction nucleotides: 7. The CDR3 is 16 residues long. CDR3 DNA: TGTGCCAGCAGTGAATTGGGCGGGAGGGTGAACAATGAGCAGTTCAAC. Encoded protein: CASSELGGRVNNEQFN.